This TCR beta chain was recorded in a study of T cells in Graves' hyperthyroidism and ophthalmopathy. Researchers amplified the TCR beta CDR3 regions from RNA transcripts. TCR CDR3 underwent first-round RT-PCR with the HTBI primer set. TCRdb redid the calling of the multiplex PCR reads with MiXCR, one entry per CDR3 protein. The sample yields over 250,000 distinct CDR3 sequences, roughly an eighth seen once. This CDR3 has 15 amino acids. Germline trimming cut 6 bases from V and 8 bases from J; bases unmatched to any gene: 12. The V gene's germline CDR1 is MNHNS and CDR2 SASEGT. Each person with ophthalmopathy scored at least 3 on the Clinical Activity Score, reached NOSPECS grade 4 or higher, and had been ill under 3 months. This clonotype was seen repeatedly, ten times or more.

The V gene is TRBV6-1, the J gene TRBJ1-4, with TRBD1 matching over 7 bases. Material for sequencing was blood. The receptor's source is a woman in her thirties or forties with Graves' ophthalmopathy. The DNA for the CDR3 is TGTGCCAGCAGGATCAACAGGGGCGTCGGGGAAAAACTGTTTTTT. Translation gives CASRINRGVGEKLFF.